The clone carrying this T cell receptor (beta chain) was counted many times. The data are from a study of T cells in Graves' hyperthyroidism and ophthalmopathy. Subjects aged 18 to 65 presented with newly diagnosed hyperthyroidism of less than 2 months' duration. RNA transcripts yielded amplified TCR beta CDR3 regions. Primed by the HTBI set, a first-round RT-PCR was run on the TCR CDR3. TCRdb recomputed calls from the multiplex PCR reads with MiXCR, one row per CDR3 protein. The sample lists about 590,000 distinct CDR3 sequences; 15% to 18% were seen once. The CDR3 is made up of 15 amino acids. Unmatched junction bases numbered 5, after V lost 2 bases and J lost 5 bases. Looked up from germline, CDR1 is MGHRA and CDR2 is YSYEKL.

The specimen sequenced was blood. V usage is TRBV4-1 and J usage is TRBJ2-2, with TRBD2 matching over 7 bases. This TCR was sampled from a woman younger than 45 with Graves' hyperthyroidism. The CDR3 here is CASSQRDYQTGELFF. Here the CDR3 DNA reads TGCGCCAGCAGCCAACGGGACTACCAAACCGGGGAGCTGTTTTTT.